The rows below give T cell receptor beta chains drawn from one sample of a study of T cell repertoires in cytomegalovirus infection. One entry per CDR3 protein, called by TCRdb with MiXCR from the reads. The table records 350,000 to 550,000 distinct CDR3 sequences, roughly 30% of them present only once. The specimen was PBMCs. Every receptor here comes from a human donor in good health (CMV status not recorded). Some clones in this sample may be carry-over from other donors' samples. Each CDR3 is given with its conserved first and last residue. A D gene is named only where the DNA matches it firmly. The listing skips clone size in some rows; elsewhere it reads once, few, many or a size class.

>few|TRBV20-1|TRBJ2-1|TRBD2
CSARRAGSSYNEQFF
TGCAGTGCTAGAAGAGCGGGGAGCTCCTACAATGAGCAGTTCTTC
>many|TRBV7-3|TRBJ1-1|TRBD1
CASSPGQGTEAFF
TGTGCCAGCAGCCCCGGACAGGGGACTGAAGCTTTCTTT
>few|TRBV2|TRBJ2-3|.
CASSGPEATSTDTQYF
TGTGCCAGCAGTGGCCCGGAAGCGACCAGCACAGATACGCAGTATTTT
>few|TRBV6-1|TRBJ1-3|TRBD1
CASSSTGGDGNTIYF
TGTGCCAGCAGTTCGACAGGGGGTGACGGAAACACCATATATTTT
>many|TRBV28|TRBJ1-2|.
CASSPRGISYGYTF
TGTGCCAGCAGCCCCAGGGGCATTAGCTATGGCTACACCTTC
>few|TRBV6-5|TRBJ1-2|.
CASSQPLGYGYTF
TGTGCCAGCAGTCAGCCTTTAGGGTATGGCTACACCTTC
>few|TRBV11-3|TRBJ2-1|.
CASSVTGANEQFF
TGTGCCAGCAGCGTAACAGGAGCCAATGAGCAGTTCTTC
>few|TRBV15|TRBJ1-1|.
CATSRVTPTEAFF
TGTGCCACCAGCAGAGTTACCCCTACTGAAGCTTTCTTT
>.|TRBV6-5|TRBJ1-6|.
CASRVQSSYNSPLHF
TGTGCCAGCAGGGTCCAGAGCTCCTATAATTCACCCCTCCACTTT
>few|TRBV12-3/TRBV12-4|TRBJ1-5|.
CASTGPHSNQPQHF
TGTGCCAGCACCGGCCCACATAGCAATCAGCCCCAGCATTTT
>few|TRBV4-3|TRBJ2-3|.
CASSQTSRVPDTQYF
TGCGCCAGCAGCCAAACCTCCAGGGTACCAGATACGCAGTATTTT
>.|TRBV28|TRBJ2-7|TRBD1
CASSRRQGPQYF
TGTGCCAGCAGCCGTAGACAGGGACCTCAGTACTTC
>few|TRBV28|TRBJ2-2|.
CASSLSPGTGELFF
TGTGCCAGCAGTTTATCTCCGGGAACCGGGGAGCTGTTTTTT
>many|TRBV7-9|TRBJ1-4|.
CASSYQGGFEKLFF
TGTGCCAGCAGCTACCAGGGCGGATTTGAAAAACTGTTTTTT
>.|TRBV7-9|TRBJ1-6|.
CASSSWTAELWNSPHHF
TGTGCCAGCAGCTCATGGACAGCCGAGCTATGGAATTCACCCCACCACTTT
>.|TRBV2|TRBJ1-4|TRBD1
CASNVGTGTAEKLFF
TGTGCCAGCAATGTGGGGACAGGAACCGCTGAAAAACTGTTTTTT
>many|TRBV7-2|TRBJ1-6|TRBD1
CASSLGQGSHNSPLHF
TGTGCCAGCAGTTTAGGACAGGGGTCGCATAATTCACCCCTCCACTTT
>few|TRBV6-2/TRBV6-3|TRBJ1-2|TRBD1
CASSYPRGQHYGYTF
TGTGCCAGCAGTTACCCCCGGGGACAGCACTATGGCTACACCTTC
>.|TRBV6-1|TRBJ1-1|.
CASSDLLGFEAFF
TGTGCCAGCAGTGACCTCCTGGGTTTTGAAGCTTTCTTT